The 21 T cell receptor beta chains given below trace back to one sample, sequenced in a study of lymphopenia after photon versus proton radiotherapy. The table came from immunoSEQ multiplex PCR; TCRdb's copy has only in-frame clones and leaves some out. The repertoire holds nearly 25,000 clones, with 65% to 85% as singletons. Here the sequenced sample was peripheral blood, taken from a patient treated with proton-based radiotherapy. Receptors were obtained from a woman in her sixties or seventies with pancreatic cancer.

The rearrangement links TRBV6-5 to TRBJ2-7; 8 bases agree with TRBD1. Trimming cost V 6 bases and J 4 bases; bases outside gene matches: 11. Looked up from germline, CDR1 is MNHEY and CDR2 is SVGAGI. This CDR3 spans 15 amino acids. This chain's CDR3 is CASSRDRGGRYEQYF. The CDR3 coding sequence is TGTGCCAGCAGCCGAGACAGGGGAGGTCGGTACGAGCAGTACTTC.

V gene TRBV7-2 combines with J gene TRBJ2-7, with TRBD1 matching over 9 bases. The CDR3 extends over 15 amino acids. Germline V lookup: CDR1 SGHTA, CDR2 FQGNSA. J gave up 3 bases and V 1 base, and 4 bases lay outside the gene matches. CDR3 DNA sequence: TGTGCCAGCAGCTTAGACTGGGGACAGGGCTACGAGCAGTACTTC. It is translated as CASSLDWGQGYEQYF.

The CDR3 DNA is TGCGCCAGCAGCCCTGACGGGCTGCGGGAAAAACTGTTTTTT. It translates to CASSPDGLREKLFF. The chain joins TRBV5-1 to TRBJ1-4; D remains unclear. V dropped 4 bases and J dropped 8 bases, with 15 bases sitting between them. This CDR3 spans 14 amino acids. Germline loops: CDR1 SGHRS, CDR2 YFSETQ.

This clone was detected only once. CDR3 protein: CASSFSGATYNEQFF. CDR3 nucleotides: TGTGCCAGCAGCTTCAGCGGCGCAACCTACAATGAGCAGTTCTTC. V gene TRBV5-5 combines with J gene TRBJ2-1; tentatively, D is TRBD2 (5 bases). V dropped 2 bases and J dropped 2 bases, with 11 bases sitting between them. The CDR3 spans 15 residues. Looked up from germline, CDR1 is SGHKS and CDR2 is YYEKEE (reference sequence).

This chain joins TRBV7-3 and TRBJ2-1; a weak D match, TRBD2 (6 bases). In germline, CDR1 is SGHTA, CDR2 FQGTGA. Trimming took off 5 bases at V and 0 bases at J, with 14 bases between the two ends. CDR3 length equals 16 residues. Here the CDR3 reads CASSPPSASSYNEQFF. The CDR3 DNA follows: TGTGCCAGCAGCCCCCCTAGCGCCAGCTCCTACAATGAGCAGTTCTTC.

The chain couples TRBV10-3 to TRBJ1-2, with TRBD1 matching 8 bases. Trimming removed 5 bases from V and 6 bases from J; junction bases left unmatched: 8. The CDR3 covers 14 residues. Germline V CDR1 and CDR2: ENHRY, SYGVKD. The CDR3 DNA reads TGTGCCATCAGTTTTGGACAGGGAGTCGATGGCTACACCTTC. This encodes CAISFGQGVDGYTF.

This chain connects TRBV12-5 to TRBJ2-1, with TRBD2 matching 8 bases. Germline V gene lookup returns CDR1 LGHNT and CDR2 FRNRAP. V shed 1 base, J shed 6 bases, and the junction held 8 bases outside the gene matches. CDR3 size: 16 residues. CDR3 nucleotide sequence: TGTGCTAGTGGTTTGGGAGCGGGAGAGTTTGGCAATGAGCAGTTCTTC. It yields the protein CASGLGAGEFGNEQFF. Filled out from reference TRBV12-5 and TRBJ2-1, the complete variable domain reads DARVTQTPRHKVTEMGQEVTMRCQPILGHNTVFWYRQTMMQGLELLAYFRNRAPLDDSGMPKDRFSAEMPDATLATLKIQPSEPRDSAVYFCASGLGAGEFGNEQFFGPGTRLTVL.

The chain couples TRBV4-1 to TRBJ2-6; 9 bases are a match to TRBD1. J was trimmed by 2 bases and V by 1 base; bases with no gene match: 12. From germline, CDR1 is MGHRA and CDR2 YSYEKL. The CDR3 is 20 amino acids. Written as DNA, the CDR3 is TGCGCCAGCAGCCAAGGATCCGGGACAGGGTTCATTGCTGGGGCCAACGTCCTGACTTTC. Protein sequence: CASSQGSGTGFIAGANVLTF.

This chain connects TRBV6-6 to TRBJ2-7; 8 bases agree with TRBD2. Germline V gene data show CDR1 as MNHNY and CDR2 as SVGAGI (reference sequence). With V trimmed by 6 bases and J by 0 bases, 4 bases remained unmatched. The CDR3 totals 14 residues. CDR3 sequence: CASRTGGGSYEQYF. In DNA, the CDR3 is TGTGCCAGCAGGACCGGGGGGGGCTCCTACGAGCAGTACTTC.

V usage is TRBV11-2 and J usage is TRBJ2-7; weak D call: TRBD2 (6 bases). V was cut by 8 bases and J by 5 bases, with 16 bases left in between. This CDR3 has 13 residues. The germline CDR1 and CDR2 sequences are SGHAT and FQNNGV. This CDR3 reads CASRAGGKNEQYF. In DNA form, the CDR3 reads TGTGCCAGCCGCGCTGGCGGGAAGAACGAGCAGTACTTC.

The chain couples TRBV6-1 to TRBJ1-2, with D maybe TRBD1 (5 bases). Germline V gene lookup returns CDR1 MNHNS and CDR2 SASEGT. V was cut by 3 bases and J by 1 base, with 9 bases left in between. The CDR3 consists of 14 residues. This chain's CDR3 is CASSETVFNYGYTF. CDR3 in DNA: TGTGCCAGCAGTGAGACAGTCTTTAACTATGGCTACACCTTC.

The CDR3 region has the DNA TGTGCCAGCAGCCAAGATTGGCCGGGTAGCGGGAGATCAATCGGGGGTTCCTACGAGCAGTACTTC. Its translation is CASSQDWPGSGRSIGGSYEQYF. The chain carries TRBV4-2 and TRBJ2-7; 9 nucleotides line up with TRBD2. The CDR3 covers 22 residues. Per germline, CDR1 LGHNA and CDR2 YNFKEQ. Losses at the gene ends were 0 bases for V and 1 base for J; bases not matched to a gene: 22.

V usage is TRBV9 and J usage is TRBJ1-1; the D is unclear. The CDR3 length is 14 residues. CDR1 is SGDLS and CDR2 is YYNGEE in the germline V gene. V lost 7 bases, J lost 4 bases, and 17 bases lay in between. The CDR3 nucleotides read TGTGCCAGCGACCAGGTAGGGTCGAGCACTGAAGCTTTCTTT. This sequence encodes CASDQVGSSTEAFF.

The chain employs TRBV7-2 and TRBJ1-2; 12 nucleotides align to TRBD1. The germline CDR1 and CDR2 sequences are SGHTA and FQGNSA. The ends lost 4 bases at V and 6 bases at J; junction bases unmatched: 9. This CDR3 contains 16 residues. CDR3 DNA sequence: TGTGCCAGCAGCTCAGATCCGGGACAGGGGGCGCATGGCTACACCTTC. Amino acid sequence: CASSSDPGQGAHGYTF. Looking up the rest from reference TRBV7-2 and TRBJ1-2 gives the full variable domain: GAGVSQSPSNKVTEKGKDVELRCDPISGHTALYWYRQSLGQGLEFLIYFQGNSAPDKSGLPSDRFSAERTGGSVSTLTIQRTQQEDSAVYLCASSSDPGQGAHGYTFGSGTRLTVV.

CDR3 nucleotide sequence: TGTGCCAGCAACCCCGGCGGCAGGGGGCCTCAGCCCCAGCATTTT. Protein: CASNPGGRGPQPQHF. The chain carries TRBV28 and TRBJ1-5, with TRBD1 matching over 8 bases. The CDR3 has 15 residues. With 7 bases clipped from V and 6 bases from J, the junction kept 11 bases outside the gene matches. The germline gives CDR1 MDHEN, CDR2 SYDVKM.

This chain joins TRBV7-2 and TRBJ2-3, with a tentative D call TRBD2 (6 bases). CDR3 size: 16 residues. V shed 1 base and J shed 2 bases, with 13 bases lying between them. Germline loops: CDR1 SGHTA, CDR2 FQGNSA. CDR3 sequence reads: CASSLEGGRPTDTQYF. As DNA, the CDR3 is TGTGCCAGCAGCTTAGAGGGTGGGAGGCCCACAGATACGCAGTATTTT.

The J gene is TRBJ2-4, the V gene TRBV5-1, with no clear D. V lost 3 bases, J lost 7 bases, and 8 bases lay in between. Germline CDR1 reads SGHRS; CDR2 reads YFSETQ. The CDR3 is made up of 12 amino acids. The CDR3 region has the DNA TGCGCCAGCAGCTCCTTGGGGAACATTCAGTACTTC. Its protein is CASSSLGNIQYF.

V is TRBV19 and J is TRBJ2-2; D uncertain. The CDR3 spans 14 residues. Germline V gives CDR1 LNHDA, CDR2 SQIVND (reference sequence). Between the trimmed V and J ends, which lost 7 bases and 8 bases, there was a span of 17 bases. CDR3 nucleotide sequence: TGTGCCAGTACAGTCGGCTGGTCAGGAGGGGAGCTGTTTTTT. Translated: CASTVGWSGGELFF.

The CDR3 DNA reads as TGTGCCAGTAGTATAGAGGGTCAGCCCCAGCATTTT. As protein: CASSIEGQPQHF. The chain joins TRBV19 to TRBJ1-5; unclear D gene. Germline-derived CDR1 and CDR2 are LNHDA and SQIVND (reference sequence). Trimming left V 0 bases short and J 6 bases short, with 3 bases between. The length of the CDR3 is 12 residues.

CDR3 in amino acids: CASSLGSTEAFF. In DNA form, the CDR3 reads TGTGCCAGCAGTTTAGGGAGCACTGAAGCTTTCTTT. The chain is built from TRBV27 and TRBJ1-1; D is unresolved. The CDR3 totals 12 residues. The germline V gene has CDR1 MNHEY and CDR2 SMNVEV (reference sequence). V lost 2 bases, J lost 4 bases, and 5 bases lay in between.

This clone was picked up one time. The rearrangement uses TRBV4-3 and TRBJ2-1, with D tentatively TRBD2 (6 bases). Trimming took off 0 bases at V and 4 bases at J, with 19 bases between the two ends. Germline CDR1 and CDR2: LGHNA and YSLEER. This CDR3 has 18 amino acids. In DNA form, the CDR3 reads TGCGCCAGCAGCCAAGATCCCGGCGGGGTGACCTCGTACAATGAGCAGTTCTTC. Its translation is CASSQDPGGVTSYNEQFF.